These T cell receptor beta chains were read from a single sample in a study of CD8 T cells in ankylosing spondylitis. TCRdb ran MiXCR on the 5' RACE reads and lists one entry per CDR3 protein. The sample lists about 420,000 distinct CDR3 sequences; more than 20% were seen once. Sequencing was performed on blood, either unsorted or a sorted T cell fraction (not recorded which). These receptors were collected from a male donor with ankylosing spondylitis. CDR3s include the opening cysteine and the closing phenylalanine or tryptophan. Fields, in order: V gene, clone size, D gene, J gene, CDR3 protein, CDR3 DNA. The D gene is left open where the match is weak. Part of the rows lack a size; the others show once, few, many or a class for expanded clones.

V: TRBV6-2/TRBV6-3; size: few; D: TRBD1; J: TRBJ2-2; CDR3: CASSYRGQGSGELFF; DNA: TGTGCCAGCAGTTACCGGGGACAGGGCTCCGGGGAGCTGTTTTTT
V: TRBV6-5; size: few; D: TRBD1; J: TRBJ2-1; CDR3: CASSSIGTETPSEQFF; DNA: TGTGCCAGCAGTTCAATCGGGACAGAAACCCCTAGTGAGCAGTTCTTC
V: TRBV3-1; size: .; D: TRBD2; J: TRBJ2-1; CDR3: CASSYRGSGANEQFF; DNA: TGTGCCAGCAGCTACCGTGGTAGCGGGGCCAATGAGCAGTTCTTC
V: TRBV6-1; size: few; D: TRBD2; J: TRBJ2-7; CDR3: CASSEAVSGPYEQYF; DNA: TGTGCCAGCAGTGAAGCGGTTAGCGGGCCCTACGAGCAGTACTTC
V: TRBV6-5; size: .; D: .; J: TRBJ1-1; CDR3: CASSYYRRRGYTEAFF; DNA: TGTGCCAGCAGTTACTACCGACGAAGGGGGTACACTGAAGCTTTCTTT
V: TRBV7-2; size: few; D: .; J: TRBJ2-3; CDR3: CASSPRRESTDTQYF; DNA: TGTGCCAGCAGCCCCCGTAGGGAGAGCACAGATACGCAGTATTTT
V: TRBV5-1; size: .; D: TRBD2; J: TRBJ2-3; CDR3: CASSRWTSGSSDTQYF; DNA: TGCGCCAGCAGCCGCTGGACTAGCGGGAGTTCCGATACGCAGTATTTT
V: TRBV5-1; size: few; D: TRBD2; J: TRBJ2-1; CDR3: CASSYRGGSSYNEQFF; DNA: TGCGCCAGCAGCTACCGGGGGGGGAGCTCCTACAATGAGCAGTTCTTC
V: TRBV6-2/TRBV6-3; size: few; D: .; J: TRBJ1-1; CDR3: CASSLWQDTEAFF; DNA: TGTGCCAGCAGTTTGTGGCAGGACACTGAAGCTTTCTTT
V: TRBV3-1; size: many; D: TRBD2; J: TRBJ2-1; CDR3: CASSQGLREVYNEQFF; DNA: TGTGCCAGCAGCCAAGGTCTGCGGGAGGTCTACAATGAGCAGTTCTTC
V: TRBV20-1; size: few; D: .; J: TRBJ1-1; CDR3: CSVSSRAEAFF; DNA: TGCAGTGTGTCATCCCGGGCCGAAGCTTTCTTT
V: TRBV20-1; size: .; D: .; J: TRBJ1-1; CDR3: CSAPRVNTEAFF; DNA: TGCAGTGCTCCCAGGGTGAACACTGAAGCTTTCTTT
V: TRBV5-1; size: many; D: TRBD1; J: TRBJ2-7; CDR3: CASSPGGEQYF; DNA: TGCGCCAGCAGCCCAGGGGGCGAGCAGTACTTC
V: TRBV10-3; size: few; D: .; J: TRBJ2-3; CDR3: CAISEGSDTQYF; DNA: TGTGCCATCAGTGAGGGGTCCGATACGCAGTATTTT
V: TRBV29-1; size: many; D: .; J: TRBJ2-2; CDR3: CSAQGGGLLGELFF; DNA: TGCAGCGCACAGGGAGGCGGACTCCTAGGGGAGCTGTTTTTT
V: TRBV20-1; size: few; D: .; J: TRBJ2-1; CDR3: CSAPKEGVKSYNEQFF; DNA: TGCAGTGCCCCAAAGGAGGGGGTTAAATCCTACAATGAGCAGTTCTTC
V: TRBV5-1; size: .; D: .; J: TRBJ2-3; CDR3: CASSSGSPNADTQYF; DNA: TGCGCCAGCAGTTCGGGCTCCCCGAACGCAGATACGCAGTATTTT
V: TRBV7-3; size: .; D: .; J: TRBJ2-2; CDR3: CASSSTPATGELFF; DNA: TGTGCCAGCAGCTCAACCCCCGCCACCGGGGAGCTGTTTTTT
V: TRBV5-1; size: few; D: .; J: TRBJ1-2; CDR3: CASSQQEGLNYGYTF; DNA: TGCGCCAGCAGCCAGCAGGAGGGTCTGAACTATGGCTACACCTTC
V: TRBV20-1; size: .; D: TRBD1; J: TRBJ1-4; CDR3: CSAWTGGHQKLFF; DNA: TGCAGTGCTTGGACAGGGGGCCATCAAAAACTGTTTTTT
V: TRBV12-3/TRBV12-4; size: .; D: .; J: TRBJ2-5; CDR3: CASSFIQETQYF; DNA: TGTGCCAGCAGTTTCATCCAAGAGACCCAGTACTTC
V: TRBV28; size: .; D: .; J: TRBJ2-3; CDR3: CASSLPGGTSTDTQYF; DNA: TGTGCCAGCAGTTTACCCGGGGGAACTAGCACAGATACGCAGTATTTT
V: TRBV5-6; size: many; D: TRBD2; J: TRBJ2-2; CDR3: CASSFLSGETNTGELFF; DNA: TGTGCCAGCAGCTTCCTTAGCGGGGAAACGAACACCGGGGAGCTGTTTTTT
V: TRBV7-9; size: many; D: .; J: TRBJ2-7; CDR3: CASSLDWWDVSYEQYF; DNA: TGTGCCAGCAGCTTAGATTGGTGGGACGTATCCTACGAGCAGTACTTC
V: TRBV20-1; size: few; D: TRBD2; J: TRBJ2-5; CDR3: CSAQVAGVPQETQYF; DNA: TGCAGTGCGCAAGTAGCGGGAGTCCCGCAAGAGACCCAGTACTTC
V: TRBV12-3/TRBV12-4; size: .; D: .; J: TRBJ2-3; CDR3: CASRPGTISTDTQYF; DNA: TGTGCCAGCAGACCCGGGACAATTTCCACAGATACGCAGTATTTT
V: TRBV9; size: .; D: .; J: TRBJ2-7; CDR3: CASSVRGEGEQYF; DNA: TGTGCCAGCAGCGTGCGGGGCGAGGGCGAGCAGTACTTC
V: TRBV6-5; size: few; D: .; J: TRBJ2-7; CDR3: CASSYSRGGVGYEQYF; DNA: TGTGCCAGCAGTTACTCGAGAGGAGGGGTAGGCTACGAGCAGTACTTC
V: TRBV7-8; size: .; D: TRBD2; J: TRBJ2-1; CDR3: CASSPSRRLLAGVNEQFF; DNA: TGTGCCAGCAGCCCAAGTAGACGACTACTAGCGGGAGTCAATGAGCAGTTCTTC
V: TRBV7-9; size: few; D: .; J: TRBJ2-6; CDR3: CASSLLPGISGANVLTF; DNA: TGTGCCAGCAGCTTATTGCCGGGGATCTCTGGGGCCAACGTCCTGACTTTC
V: TRBV12-3/TRBV12-4; size: few; D: TRBD1; J: TRBJ1-2; CDR3: CASTRDRGSRGYTF; DNA: TGTGCCAGCACCCGGGACAGGGGATCCCGTGGCTACACCTTC
V: TRBV7-9; size: .; D: .; J: TRBJ2-3; CDR3: CASSSSASTDTQYF; DNA: TGTGCCAGCAGCTCCAGCGCCTCCACAGATACGCAGTATTTT
V: TRBV10-3; size: .; D: TRBD1; J: TRBJ1-5; CDR3: CAINNQGASQPQHF; DNA: TGTGCCATCAACAACCAGGGGGCCTCTCAGCCCCAGCATTTT
V: TRBV4-2; size: few; D: .; J: TRBJ1-4; CDR3: CASSQVRFATNEKLFF; DNA: TGTGCCAGCAGCCAAGTGCGATTTGCGACTAATGAAAAACTGTTTTTT
V: TRBV7-6; size: .; D: .; J: TRBJ2-7; CDR3: CASSLQGAAGYEQYF; DNA: TGTGCCAGCAGCTTACAGGGGGCAGCGGGATACGAGCAGTACTTC
V: TRBV7-9; size: few; D: TRBD1; J: TRBJ1-2; CDR3: CASSTGDWYGYTF; DNA: TGTGCCAGCAGTACAGGGGACTGGTATGGCTACACCTTC
V: TRBV7-8; size: .; D: .; J: TRBJ2-1; CDR3: CASSLRSVGGEQFF; DNA: TGTGCCAGCAGCTTACGGTCAGTAGGTGGTGAGCAGTTCTTC
V: TRBV7-2; size: few; D: TRBD2; J: TRBJ2-1; CDR3: CASTWDYHYNEQFF; DNA: TGTGCCAGCACGTGGGACTACCACTACAATGAGCAGTTCTTC
V: TRBV6-2/TRBV6-3; size: few; D: .; J: TRBJ2-2; CDR3: CASSYRPRAAGELFF; DNA: TGTGCCAGCAGTTATCGCCCTCGGGCGGCCGGGGAGCTGTTTTTT
V: TRBV9; size: few; D: .; J: TRBJ2-2; CDR3: CASSPLGSNTGELFF; DNA: TGTGCCAGCAGCCCGCTCGGTTCCAACACCGGGGAGCTGTTTTTT